One and the same sample provided the 11 T cell receptor beta chains below, sequenced in a study of response to subunit inactivated influenza vaccine. TCRdb reprocessed the RT-PCR reads via MiXCR and lists one record per CDR3 protein. Here the sample spans about 500,000 distinct CDR3 sequences, approximately 15% being singletons. This material consisted of CD4+ T cells sorted from PBMCs, taken roughly 24 months after vaccination. The receptors shown here come from a man between 50 and 70 years old who received an inactivated influenza vaccine.

J is TRBJ1-1 and V is TRBV6-2 or TRBV6-3; weak D call: TRBD1 (6 bases). CDR3 length equals 13 residues. From germline, CDR1 is MNHEY and CDR2 SVGEGT. V dropped 6 bases and J dropped 11 bases, with 19 bases sitting between them. The CDR3 protein is CASRPNRAFQAFF. As DNA, the CDR3 is TGTGCCAGCAGGCCAAACAGGGCGTTTCAGGCTTTCTTT.

This chain uses TRBV2 with TRBJ1-2, with 9 bases lining up with TRBD1. CDR1 SNHLY and CDR2 FYNNEI come from the germline V gene. The trim removed 7 bases at V and 4 bases at J, leaving 7 bases unmatched. The length of the CDR3 is 14 residues. As DNA, the CDR3 is TGTGCCAGCAACCAGGGACAGGGTTCCTATGGCTACACCTTC. Its protein product is CASNQGQGSYGYTF.

The chain employs TRBV25-1 and TRBJ2-3; TRBD2 is a possible D gene (5 bases). The CDR3 extends over 13 amino acids. The V gene's germline CDR1 is MGHDK and CDR2 SYGVNS. V gave up 6 bases and J gave up 2 bases, with 9 bases separating them. The CDR3: CASREAITDTQYF. DNA for the CDR3: TGTGCCAGCAGGGAGGCCATCACAGATACGCAGTATTTT. The whole variable domain, filled in from reference TRBV25-1 and TRBJ2-3, reads EADIYQTPRYLVIGTGKKITLECSQTMGHDKMYWYQQDPGMELHLIHYSYGVNSTEKGDLSSESTVSRIRTEHFPLTLESARPSHTSQYLCASREAITDTQYFGPGTRLTVL.

This clonotype was counted between two and nine times. V and J are TRBV7-9 and TRBJ2-7; TRBD1 matches 8 bases. Trimming removed 5 bases from V and 3 bases from J; junction bases left unmatched: 9. Per the germline V gene, CDR1 is SEHNR and CDR2 is FQNEAQ (reference sequence). This CDR3 region has 15 residues. CDR3 coding DNA: TGTGCCAGCAGCCAATGGACAGGGCTGGGCTACGAGCAGTACTTC. Protein product: CASSQWTGLGYEQYF. Using reference TRBV7-9 and TRBJ2-7 for the parts outside the CDR3, the full variable domain is DTGVSQNPRHKITKRGQNVTFRCDPISEHNRLYWYRQTLGQGPEFLTYFQNEAQLEKSRLLSDRFSAERPKGSFSTLEIQRTEQGDSAMYLCASSQWTGLGYEQYFGPGTRLTVT.

This clonotype came up many times. The CDR3, as DNA: TGCAGTGCTAGACCGTTAGCGGGGCCCTCTAGCACAGATACGCAGTATTTT. Its protein product is CSARPLAGPSSTDTQYF. The chain carries TRBV20-1 and TRBJ2-3; 8 bases align to TRBD2. Germline V gene lookup returns CDR1 DFQATT and CDR2 SNEGSKA (reference sequence). The CDR3 contains 17 residues. V shed 2 bases and J 0 bases; nucleotides not matched to a gene: 10.

The table lists this clonotype with a few counts. This chain uses TRBV28 with TRBJ2-7, with D perhaps matching TRBD1 (5 bases). This CDR3 is built from 13 residues. With 2 bases removed from V and 4 bases from J, the gap between germline ends came to 9 bases. CDR1 is MDHEN and CDR2 is SYDVKM in the germline V gene. The CDR3 bases are TGTGCCAGCAGTTTAGGGGCCAGTTACGAGCAGTACTTC. Protein sequence: CASSLGASYEQYF.

The chain couples TRBV28 to TRBJ2-1; no definite D call. In germline, CDR1 is MDHEN, CDR2 SYDVKM. With 6 bases removed from V and 8 bases from J, the gap between germline ends came to 17 bases. The CDR3 runs to 14 residues. This chain's CDR3 is CASRIWSSAYEQFF. The CDR3 DNA follows: TGTGCCAGCAGGATTTGGTCCTCGGCGTATGAGCAGTTCTTC.

The chain is built from TRBV4-3 and TRBJ1-1; D remains ambiguous. The germline V gene has CDR1 LGHNA and CDR2 YSLEER. With 0 bases removed from V and 4 bases from J, the gap between germline ends came to 6 bases. This CDR3 spans 13 amino acids. CDR3 sequence (DNA): TGCGCCAGCAGCCAAGATTACAGCACTGAAGCTTTCTTT. Protein product: CASSQDYSTEAFF.

This clonotype was recorded a few times. The rearrangement uses TRBV12-3 or TRBV12-4 and TRBJ1-1, with 7 bases lining up with TRBD1. The CDR3 consists of 16 residues. Unmatched junction bases numbered 11, after V lost 6 bases and J lost 1 base. The CDR3, as DNA: TGTGCCAGCAGCCGTAACCCCAGGGGGGCGAACACTGAAGCTTTCTTT. It codes for CASSRNPRGANTEAFF.

This clonotype was detected ten times or more. The V call is TRBV12-3 or TRBV12-4, the J call TRBJ1-3; D possibly corresponds to TRBD1 (5 bases). The CDR3 is 14 amino acids. V was clipped by 6 bases and J by 0 bases, with 9 bases between them. The CDR3 loop reads CASSTDISGNTIYF. CDR3 in DNA: TGTGCCAGCAGCACGGACATCTCTGGAAACACCATATATTTT.

The CDR3 DNA is TGCGCCAGCAGCTTGGCCCAGTACCGCACAGATACGCAGTATTTT. Amino acid sequence: CASSLAQYRTDTQYF. The rearrangement uses TRBV5-1 and TRBJ2-3; D ambiguous. CDR3 size: 15 residues. Trimming left V 0 bases short and J 1 base short, with 9 bases between. CDR1 and CDR2 from the germline V gene are SGHRS and YFSETQ.